These T cell receptor beta chains were read from a single sample in a study of radiotherapy plus CTLA-4 blockade in lung cancer. Here immunoSEQ multiplex PCR was the method, and the copy in TCRdb shows in-frame clones only, minus some. The sample lists around 120,000 clones; roughly 74% were seen once. Specimen: peripheral blood, collected from a patient treated with radiotherapy plus ipilimumab. These receptors came from a human donor with non-small cell lung cancer who had a partial response to radiotherapy plus ipilimumab. Both conserved end residues are trimmed from each CDR3. The listing skips clone size in some rows; elsewhere it reads once, few, many or a size class.

TRBV10-3	13	NA	TRBJ1-1	AITGTGQRGTEAF
TRBV19	14	few	TRBJ1-5	ASQKASDRFNQPQH
TRBV5-6	12	NA	TRBJ2-7	ASSLPGLLYEQY
TRBV19	11	NA	TRBJ1-1	ASSMNRGFEAF
TRBV9	13	NA	TRBJ2-3	ASSLSGQSTDTQY
TRBV6-5	11	NA	TRBJ2-3	ASTNQGADTQY
TRBV2	10	NA	TRBJ1-1	ASSSLNSGAF
TRBV4-2	15	few	TRBJ2-4	ASSQGIQGGDRNIQY
TRBV30	9	NA	TRBJ1-2	AWSIQATKI
TRBV15	12	NA	TRBJ2-1	ATSLSGLAGEQF
TRBV30	12	NA	TRBJ2-6	AWRRGPGANVLT
TRBV7-6	11	NA	TRBJ1-1	ASSLLPNTEAF
TRBV10-3	17	NA	TRBJ2-2	AISEGTGTSGRFVGELF
TRBV9	17	NA	TRBJ2-2	ASSVPGLAGGPDTGELF
TRBV27	16	few	TRBJ2-3	ASRSSGRLLRGFDTQY
TRBV19	12	NA	TRBJ2-3	ASSILGPQDTQY
TRBV5-4	13	once	TRBJ1-2	ASSLEGRLYPGYT
TRBV2	13	NA	TRBJ2-1	ASRNRDFPRDEQF
TRBV19	14	NA	TRBJ1-2	ASTDVRGRGYYGYT
TRBV27	13	NA	TRBJ1-1	ASSFRQAGYSEAF
TRBV6-1	12	NA	TRBJ1-2	ASIRDRGRYGYT
TRBV4-1	15	NA	TRBJ2-2	ASSQESSGRAGGELF
TRBV4-1	13	NA	TRBJ1-2	ASSQDQRGNYGYT
TRBV28	13	few	TRBJ1-3	ASSAPGQGTNTIY
TRBV28	11	few	TRBJ2-7	ASIPGGGRSAY
TRBV7-9	11	NA	TRBJ2-5	ASSLDQFSGQY
TRBV6-6	12	NA	TRBJ1-1	ASSLGQGGTEAF
TRBV9	12	NA	TRBJ1-2	ASSVVVDRGGYT
TRBV11-3	14	NA	TRBJ2-1	ASSLGRTSGLDEQF
TRBV6-7	18	NA	TRBJ2-4	ASSEESGRASPVAKNIQY
TRBV5-1	16	few	TRBJ2-3	ASSLVGGGPPSTDTQY
TRBV2	12	NA	TRBJ1-2	ASRKGQGLYGYT
TRBV27	11	NA	TRBJ2-1	ASSPETSLEQF
TRBV7-9	12	NA	TRBJ2-2	ASSFNRDSGELF
TRBV27	13	many	TRBJ1-1	ASRVGQTTNTEAF
TRBV28	10	NA	TRBJ2-1	AIRVAGGEQF
TRBV6-5	12	NA	TRBJ1-2	ASRSPGQGAGDT
TRBV2	12	NA	TRBJ2-1	ASSDRTGYNEQF
TRBV28	13	NA	TRBJ2-7	ASSLPGDRSYEQY
TRBV10-3	9	NA	TRBJ2-7	AISEKESKY
TRBV6-1	11	NA	TRBJ1-3	ASSEIGGNTIY
TRBV6-1	14	NA	TRBJ2-2	ASSEELAGSTGELF
TRBV28	11	NA	TRBJ1-5	ATGQGAKQPQH
TRBV6-1	10	NA	TRBJ1-2	ASSVQGNGYT
TRBV6-5	13	NA	TRBJ1-5	ASSPGTGWNQPQH
TRBV5-6	11	once	TRBJ2-3	ASTDRVEDTQY
TRBV29-1	11	NA	TRBJ1-1	SATDRGNTEAF
TRBV6-5	10	NA	TRBJ1-2	ASSRRQGGYT
TRBV4-1	13	NA	TRBJ2-1	ASSQVLAGSNEQF
TRBV18	16	NA	TRBJ2-3	ASSAGWTSGSNTDTQY
TRBV6-1	13	few	TRBJ2-7	ASSEQDYPTYEQY
TRBV5-1	13	NA	TRBJ2-3	ASSLAGVGTDTQY
TRBV2	15	few	TRBJ2-5	ASRWMGSGSRGETQY
TRBV29-1	15	NA	TRBJ2-1	SVESWGLVGAGNEQF
TRBV19	14	NA	TRBJ1-3	ASRSEGALSGNTIY
TRBV30	9	NA	TRBJ1-3	AWSKANTIY
TRBV5-8	11	NA	TRBJ2-1	ASSLTGGYEQF
TRBV6-1	15	NA	TRBJ2-2	ASSGLEGGHNTGELF
TRBV28	15	NA	TRBJ1-2	ASLKRGQGRSFHGYT